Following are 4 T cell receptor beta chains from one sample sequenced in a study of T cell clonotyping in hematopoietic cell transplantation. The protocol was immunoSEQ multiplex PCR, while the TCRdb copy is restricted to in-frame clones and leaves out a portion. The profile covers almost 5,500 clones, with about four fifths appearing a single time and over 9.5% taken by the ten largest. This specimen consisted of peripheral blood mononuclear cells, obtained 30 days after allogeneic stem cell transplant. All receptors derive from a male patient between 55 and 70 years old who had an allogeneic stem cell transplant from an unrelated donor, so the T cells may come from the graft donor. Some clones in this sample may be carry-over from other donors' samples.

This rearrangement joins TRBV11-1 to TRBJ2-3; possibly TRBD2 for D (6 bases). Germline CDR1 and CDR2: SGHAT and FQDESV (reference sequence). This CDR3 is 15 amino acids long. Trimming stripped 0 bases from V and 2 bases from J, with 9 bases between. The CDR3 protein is CASSLALADTDTQYF. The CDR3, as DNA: TGTGCCAGCAGCTTAGCACTAGCAGACACAGATACGCAGTATTTT.

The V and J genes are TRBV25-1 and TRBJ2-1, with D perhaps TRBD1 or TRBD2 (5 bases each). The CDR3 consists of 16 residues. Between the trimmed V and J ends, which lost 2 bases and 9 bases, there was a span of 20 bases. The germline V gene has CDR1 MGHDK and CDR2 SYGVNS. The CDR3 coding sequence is TGTGCCAGCAGTGAAAGGGGCGTTATCGAGGGTATTGAGCAGTTCTTC. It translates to CASSERGVIEGIEQFF.

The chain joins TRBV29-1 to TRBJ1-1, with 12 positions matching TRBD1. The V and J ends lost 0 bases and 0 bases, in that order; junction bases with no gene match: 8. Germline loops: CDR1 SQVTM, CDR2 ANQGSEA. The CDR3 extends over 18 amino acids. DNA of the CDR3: TGCAGCGTTGAAGACTTCCACGGGGACAGGGGGCTGAACACTGAAGCTTTCTTT. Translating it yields CSVEDFHGDRGLNTEAFF.

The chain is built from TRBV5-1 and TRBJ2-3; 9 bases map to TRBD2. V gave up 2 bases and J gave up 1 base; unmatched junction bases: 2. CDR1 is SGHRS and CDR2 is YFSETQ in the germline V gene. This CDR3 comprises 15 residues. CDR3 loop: CASSLRTSGTDTQYF. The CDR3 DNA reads TGCGCCAGCAGCTTAAGGACTAGCGGCACAGATACGCAGTATTTT.